This TCR beta chain is from a study of T cells in Graves' hyperthyroidism and ophthalmopathy. This CDR3 has 15 amino acids. J gave up 2 bases and V 7 bases, and 10 bases lay outside the gene matches. CDR1 and CDR2 (germline): MNHNS, SASEGT. This clonotype was seen at least ten times. The antigen is not known. Study conclusions and caveats: Among thyroid clonotypes expanded above 0.001, most also appeared in blood.

RNA transcripts served as the template for amplifying TCR beta CDR3 regions. Initially, a first-round RT-PCR of the TCR CDR3 employed the HTBI primer set. TCRdb used MiXCR to reprocess the multiplex PCR reads, holding one entry per CDR3 protein. The sample has hundreds of thousands of distinct CDR3 sequences, around 15% seen once; the top ten hold about 30%. V gene TRBV6-1 combines with J gene TRBJ1-2; TRBD1 agrees at 7 bases. The receptor was derived from a woman aged 18-35 years with Graves' ophthalmopathy. The source material was blood. The CDR3 loop reads CASIRGRGPNYGYTF. The CDR3 nucleotides read TGTGCCAGCATCCGGGGGAGGGGGCCGAACTATGGCTACACCTTC.